The next 29 T cell receptor beta chains were all read from a single sample in a study of blood T cell repertoires in COVID-19. Libraries were prepared by immunoSEQ multiplex PCR; TCRdb keeps only in-frame clonotypes and omits some of them. The sample records some 100,000 clones, around 88% being singletons. The specimen was peripheral blood. The receptors shown here come from a woman in her 70s with acute or convalescent COVID-19.

V is TRBV9 and J is TRBJ1-1; possible D gene TRBD1, 6 bases. Germline lookup yields CDR1 SGDLS and CDR2 YYNGEE. V was clipped by 4 bases and J by 0 bases, with 13 bases between them. CDR3 length: 15 residues. CDR3 nucleotide sequence: TGTGCCAGCAGCCCGCCCGGGACATTGAACACTGAAGCTTTCTTT. Protein sequence: CASSPPGTLNTEAFF.

The gene calls are TRBV9 and TRBJ1-3; 7 positions agree with TRBD1. V was pared by 0 bases and J by 4 bases, with 7 bases of the junction left unmatched. Germline V gene data show CDR1 as SGDLS and CDR2 as YYNGEE. The CDR3 extends over 16 amino acids. DNA of the CDR3: TGTGCCAGCAGCGTAGCATCCCTGGACAGGGGAAACACCATATATTTT. Translating gives CASSVASLDRGNTIYF.

The chain carries TRBV2 and TRBJ2-7, with D maybe TRBD2 (7 bases). V was cut by 6 bases and J by 3 bases, with 21 bases left in between. Germline CDR1 SNHLY, CDR2 FYNNEI. The length of the CDR3 is 16 residues. CDR3 loop: CASSAWGGTPIYEQYF. The CDR3 DNA follows: TGTGCCAGCAGCGCCTGGGGGGGGACACCCATCTACGAGCAGTACTTC.

The rearrangement joins TRBV6-5 to TRBJ1-2; a possible D gene is TRBD1 (5 bases). Trimming stripped 8 bases from V and 4 bases from J, with 11 bases between. Germline V lookup: CDR1 MNHEY, CDR2 SVGAGI. The CDR3 consists of 12 residues. CDR3 sequence (DNA): TGTGCCAGCCGAGACAGCCTCTATGGCTACACCTTC. It encodes CASRDSLYGYTF.

This chain uses TRBV2 with TRBJ1-6; D not resolved. The CDR3 sequence is 15 residues long. V dropped 6 bases and J dropped 8 bases, with 17 bases sitting between them. Germline values: CDR1 SNHLY, CDR2 FYNNEI. The CDR3: CASRQQQNNHSPLHF. The CDR3 nucleotides are TGTGCCAGCAGACAACAACAGAACAACCATTCACCCCTCCACTTT. Complete variable domain (other parts from reference TRBV2 and TRBJ1-6): EPEVTQTPSHQVTQMGQEVILRCVPISNHLYFYWYRQILGQKVEFLVSFYNNEISEKSEIFDDQFSVERPDGSNFTLKIRSTKLEDSAMYFCASRQQQNNHSPLHFGNGTRLTVT.

This clone was detected only once. The chain carries TRBV6-5 and TRBJ2-7; perhaps TRBD1 as D (6 bases). Germline CDR1 is MNHEY and CDR2 is SVGAGI. Trimming cost V 3 bases and J 6 bases, with 12 bases left between them. This CDR3 is built from 13 residues. This CDR3 reads CASSYQTGVEQYF. CDR3 DNA sequence: TGTGCCAGCAGTTATCAGACAGGCGTCGAGCAGTACTTC.

This chain uses TRBV7-3 with TRBJ1-1; 7 positions match TRBD1. Germline V gene data show CDR1 as SGHTA and CDR2 as FQGTGA. The CDR3 is 13 residues long. V lost 2 bases, J lost 8 bases, and 5 bases stayed unmatched. CDR3 sequence: CASSLLMGQEAFF. DNA of the CDR3: TGTGCCAGCAGCTTACTTATGGGACAGGAAGCTTTCTTT.

The V and J genes are TRBV7-9 and TRBJ1-6; D unclear. Germline V gives CDR1 SEHNR, CDR2 FQNEAQ (reference sequence). Trimming removed 4 bases from V and 14 bases from J, with 15 bases in between. The CDR3 contains 13 residues. In nucleotides, the CDR3 is TGTGCCAGCAGCTCTGCCCCCCGATCGGCCCTCCACTTT. Translating gives CASSSAPRSALHF.

The J gene is TRBJ1-5, the V gene TRBV5-6; no clear D gene. V was trimmed by 4 bases and J by 1 base, leaving 12 bases between them. Germline CDR1 and CDR2: SGHDT and YYEEEE. This CDR3 spans 15 amino acids. In DNA form, the CDR3 reads TGTGCCAGCAGCCCCAGAGGCAGCAGCAATCAGCCCCAGCATTTT. It translates to CASSPRGSSNQPQHF.

This clone was recorded once. V usage is TRBV11-3 and J usage is TRBJ2-3; 7 nucleotides agree with TRBD2. The CDR3 runs 16 residues. The V gene's germline CDR1 is SGHNT and CDR2 YENEEA. V dropped 5 bases and J dropped 1; count of bases not matched to a gene: 9. The CDR3 DNA sequence: TGTGCCAGCAGCCGATGGGGGGGTGAGGGCACAGATACGCAGTATTTT. Translation: CASSRWGGEGTDTQYF.

This clone was detected only a few times. The chain recombines TRBV28 with TRBJ2-1; 10 nucleotides agree with TRBD2. Trimming cost V 5 bases and J 7 bases; bases outside gene matches: 5. In germline, CDR1 is MDHEN, CDR2 SYDVKM. This CDR3 region has 14 residues. As DNA, the CDR3 is TGTGCCAGCAGTCTAGCGGGAGTGAGAAATGAGCAGTTCTTC. It translates to CASSLAGVRNEQFF.

The chain combines TRBV6-2 or TRBV6-3 with TRBJ1-1; maybe TRBD1 (6 bases). The CDR3 has 17 amino acids. The germline V gene encodes CDR1 MNHEY and CDR2 SVGEGT. V lost 0 bases, J lost 2 bases, and 16 bases lay in between. The CDR3 spells CASSYSWSDRTNTEAFF. The DNA of the CDR3 is TGTGCCAGCAGTTACTCGTGGTCGGACAGAACAAACACTGAAGCTTTCTTT.

The DNA of the CDR3 is TGCGCCAGCAGCTCGGACAGTTACCTACGGCAGTACTTC. It codes for CASSSDSYLRQYF. V is TRBV10-1 and J is TRBJ2-7; the D gene is possibly TRBD1 (6 bases). V lost 6 bases, J lost 9 bases, and 18 bases lay in between. Germline values: CDR1 WNHNN, CDR2 SYGVQD (reference sequence). The CDR3 is 13 residues long.

The chain joins TRBV6-6 to TRBJ2-7; 10 bases are a match to TRBD1. Per germline, CDR1 MNHNY and CDR2 SVGAGI (reference sequence). This CDR3 is built from 15 residues. The trim removed 6 bases at V and 5 bases at J, leaving 10 bases unmatched. The CDR3 is CASRSDRGLVDEQYF. CDR3 in DNA: TGTGCCAGCAGATCAGACAGGGGGCTTGTGGACGAGCAGTACTTC.

The chain has TRBV6-5 and TRBJ2-3, with D possibly matching TRBD2 (5 bases). CDR1 is MNHEY and CDR2 is SVGAGI in the germline V gene. The V end lost 10 bases, the J end lost 3 bases, and 20 bases lay between the germline ends. This CDR3 region has 15 residues. The CDR3 loop reads CATLRAEGLTDTQYF. CDR3 nucleotides: TGTGCCACCCTGAGGGCCGAAGGATTAACAGATACGCAGTATTTT.

This clone was recorded a few times. V and J are TRBV6-6 and TRBJ2-1; 8 bases agree with TRBD2. This CDR3 has 16 residues. Trimming took 8 bases from V and 2 from J; bases not matched to a gene: 11. Germline assignment: CDR1 MNHNY and CDR2 SVGAGI (reference sequence). CDR3 loop: CASHSSRGGPYNEQFF. In DNA form, the CDR3 reads TGTGCCAGCCATAGTTCCCGGGGGGGCCCCTACAATGAGCAGTTCTTC.

This chain connects TRBV5-6 to TRBJ2-7; 9 positions match TRBD2. V trimming: 0 bases; J trimming: 3 bases; junction bases outside the gene matches: 7. Germline V CDR1 and CDR2: SGHDT, YYEEEE. The CDR3 length is 16 residues. The CDR3 loop reads CASSLEASGAFYEQYF. DNA of the CDR3: TGTGCCAGCAGCTTGGAGGCTAGCGGGGCCTTCTACGAGCAGTACTTC.

V and J are TRBV24-1 and TRBJ2-1; the D gene is possibly TRBD1 (5 bases). The germline CDR1 and CDR2 sequences are KGHDR and SFDVKD. V lost 7 bases and J 7 bases, leaving 13 bases between the germline ends. The CDR3 extends over 13 amino acids. CDR3 sequence: CATSLPPGNEQFF. Here the CDR3 DNA reads TGTGCCACCAGCCTCCCCCCAGGGAATGAGCAGTTCTTC.

The rearrangement joins TRBV9 to TRBJ1-1, with D maybe TRBD1 (5 bases). Germline assignment: CDR1 SGDLS and CDR2 YYNGEE. The CDR3 extends over 13 amino acids. The V end lost 0 bases, the J end lost 4 bases, and 7 bases lay between the germline ends. DNA of the CDR3: TGTGCCAGCAGCGTAGGCCAGGGCACTGAAGCTTTCTTT. Translation gives CASSVGQGTEAFF.

This sequence joins TRBV7-3 and TRBJ2-7; 10 bases line up with TRBD1. Germline assignment: CDR1 SGHTA and CDR2 FQGTGA. V gave up 4 bases and J gave up 6 bases; unmatched junction bases: 3. The CDR3 contains 13 residues. CDR3 in amino acids: CASSSWDRGEQYF. The CDR3 coding sequence is TGTGCCAGCAGCTCGTGGGACAGGGGCGAGCAGTACTTC.

V usage is TRBV3-1 (or the pseudogene TRBV3-2) and J usage is TRBJ2-5; 9 nucleotides match TRBD2. The CDR3 has 15 amino acids. J gave up 4 bases and V 4 bases, and 7 bases lay outside the gene matches. Germline CDR1 and CDR2: LGHDT and YNNKEL (reference sequence). Written as DNA, the CDR3 is TGTGCCAGCAGCCTGTCCGGGACTAGCAGAGAGACCCAGTACTTC. Translating gives CASSLSGTSRETQYF.

This clone came up once. V usage is TRBV23-1 and J usage is TRBJ2-1, with TRBD2 matching over 13 bases. TRBV23-1 is an open reading frame whose function is uncertain. The CDR3 consists of 19 residues. The V segment lost 4 bases and the J segment 5 bases; nucleotides outside the gene matches: 14. In DNA form, the CDR3 reads TGCGCCAGCAGTCTAGGGACTAGCGGGACCGGCGGGGGCCACAATGAGCAGTTCTTC. This translates into CASSLGTSGTGGGHNEQFF.

The chain recombines TRBV7-2 with TRBJ1-5, with D perhaps TRBD1 (5 bases). This CDR3 has 15 residues. V shed 5 bases and J shed 6 bases, with 17 bases lying between them. Germline-derived CDR1 and CDR2 are SGHTA and FQGNSA. Here the CDR3 DNA reads TGTGCCAGCAGCCGCAGGGTTGGAGAAAGTCAGCCCCAGCATTTT. This encodes CASSRRVGESQPQHF.

This chain joins TRBV28 and TRBJ2-6; D might be TRBD2 (6 bases). This CDR3 has 15 amino acids. Germline CDR1 MDHEN, CDR2 SYDVKM. Trimming shortened V by 8 bases and J by 1 base, and 12 bases separated the two germline ends. DNA for the CDR3: TGTGCCAGCTATCCGGGAGCGTCTGGGGCCAACGTCCTGACTTTC. Translated, it gives CASYPGASGANVLTF. Looking up the rest from reference TRBV28 and TRBJ2-6 gives the full variable domain: DVKVTQSSRYLVKRTGEKVFLECVQDMDHENMFWYRQDPGLGLRLIYFSYDVKMKEKGDIPEGYSVSREKKERFSLILESASTNQTSMYLCASYPGASGANVLTFGAGSRLTVL.

This clone turned up a few times. V gene TRBV18 combines with J gene TRBJ2-2, with D perhaps TRBD1 (5 bases). Germline V gene data show CDR1 as KGHSH and CDR2 as LQKENI. The CDR3 extends over 15 amino acids. With 4 bases removed from V and 2 bases from J, the gap between germline ends came to 11 bases. The DNA for the CDR3 is TGTGCCAGCTCACGCGACAGCCGAAACACCGGGGAGCTGTTTTTT. Protein: CASSRDSRNTGELFF.

The V gene is TRBV28, the J gene TRBJ2-7; a possible D gene is TRBD2 (6 bases). V gave up 8 bases and J gave up 2 bases, with 7 bases separating them. In germline, CDR1 is MDHEN, CDR2 SYDVKM. The CDR3 totals 11 residues. CDR3 amino acids: CASCGTYEQYF. CDR3 bases: TGTGCCAGCTGCGGGACCTACGAGCAGTACTTC.

This clone was counted a single time. The chain couples TRBV30 to TRBJ2-7, with 8 bases that match TRBD1. Per germline, CDR1 GTSNPN and CDR2 SVGIG (reference sequence). V shed 2 bases and J 5 bases; nucleotides not matched to a gene: 8. CDR3 length: 14 residues. CDR3 DNA: TGTGCCTGGAGTACCGGGACAGGCCCACACGAGCAGTACTTC. Translated: CAWSTGTGPHEQYF.

This CDR3 is CASSLVGQAYEQYF. CDR3 in DNA: TGTGCCAGCAGCCTGGTAGGACAAGCCTACGAGCAGTACTTC. The chain employs TRBV5-4 and TRBJ2-7, with D perhaps matching TRBD1 (5 bases). This CDR3 comprises 14 residues. The germline V and J ends were trimmed by 4 bases and 2 bases, with 13 bases remaining between them. The germline V gene encodes CDR1 SGHNT and CDR2 YYREEE (reference sequence).

V gene TRBV5-1 combines with J gene TRBJ2-7, with TRBD2 as a possible D gene (7 bases). This CDR3 comprises 13 residues. From germline, CDR1 is SGHRS and CDR2 YFSETQ. Trimming took 8 bases from V and 3 from J, leaving 15 bases between them. The CDR3 sequence: CASRGREDYEQYF. The CDR3 nucleotides read TGCGCCAGTAGGGGGAGGGAGGACTACGAGCAGTACTTC.